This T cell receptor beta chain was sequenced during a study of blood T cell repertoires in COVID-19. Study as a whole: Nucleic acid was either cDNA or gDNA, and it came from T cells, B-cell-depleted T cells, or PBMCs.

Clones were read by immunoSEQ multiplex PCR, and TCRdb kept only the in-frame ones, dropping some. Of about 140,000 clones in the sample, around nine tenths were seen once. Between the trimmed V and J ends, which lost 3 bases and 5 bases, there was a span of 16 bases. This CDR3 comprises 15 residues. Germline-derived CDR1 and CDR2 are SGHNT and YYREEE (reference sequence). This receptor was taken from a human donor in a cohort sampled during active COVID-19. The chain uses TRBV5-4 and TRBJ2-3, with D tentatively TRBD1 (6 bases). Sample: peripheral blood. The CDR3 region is CASSWGLGAGDTQYF. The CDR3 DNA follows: TGTGCCAGCAGCTGGGGTCTGGGGGCCGGAGATACGCAGTATTTT.